The 29 T cell receptor beta chains below all came from one sample that was sequenced in a study of T cells in Graves' hyperthyroidism and ophthalmopathy. RNA transcripts were the template for amplifying TCR beta CDR3 regions. A set of HTBI primers served as the primers for a first-round RT-PCR of the TCR CDR3. Using its own MiXCR run on the multiplex PCR reads, TCRdb lists one record per CDR3 protein. This sample carries 500,000 to 550,000 distinct CDR3 sequences, 20% of them seen once, and the ten largest clones take less than 55%. Sample: blood. Receptors originate from a man aged 35 to 55 with Graves' ophthalmopathy.

The V call is TRBV6-1, the J call TRBJ1-2; D gene ambiguous. V was shortened by 7 bases and J by 5 bases, with 20 bases between the two germline ends. In germline, CDR1 is MNHNS, CDR2 SASEGT. The CDR3 covers 15 residues. The CDR3 DNA reads as TGTGCCAGCACCCACACCGAGACCGATTTGTATGGCTACACCTTC. It codes for CASTHTETDLYGYTF.

V is TRBV28 and J is TRBJ2-2, with D uncertain. The CDR3 length is 13 residues. Germline assignment: CDR1 MDHEN and CDR2 SYDVKM. Trimming removed 8 bases at V and 0 bases at J, with 7 bases between. The CDR3 nucleotides are TGTGCCAGCCAGCTAGCGAACACCGGGGAGCTGTTTTTT. Translation: CASQLANTGELFF.

This clonotype was counted ten times or more. The gene calls are TRBV5-1 and TRBJ2-7; D is unresolved. The CDR3 totals 14 residues. V was cut by 0 bases and J by 0 bases, with 7 bases left in between. The germline gives CDR1 SGHRS, CDR2 YFSETQ. The chain's CDR3 is CASSLEATSYEQYF. CDR3 nucleotide sequence: TGCGCCAGCAGCTTGGAAGCGACCTCCTACGAGCAGTACTTC.

This clonotype was recorded a few times. The chain links TRBV18 to TRBJ2-7; D is possibly TRBD2 (5 bases). This CDR3 has 15 amino acids. Trimming removed 1 base from V and 7 bases from J, with 17 bases in between. From germline, CDR1 is KGHSH and CDR2 LQKENI. CDR3 sequence: CASSPLLLTSGEQYF. The CDR3 bases are TGTGCCAGCTCACCACTCCTCCTTACTTCGGGGGAGCAGTACTTC.

There are a few counts of this clonotype. This rearrangement joins TRBV6-1 to TRBJ2-2; TRBD2 matches at 12 bases. Looked up from germline, CDR1 is MNHNS and CDR2 is SASEGT. Trimming cost V 10 bases and J 6 bases; bases outside gene matches: 9. CDR3 length equals 15 residues. Written as DNA, the CDR3 is TGTGCCACCACCGGGCTAGCGGGGGGGCCCGGGGAGCTGTTTTTT. This translates into CATTGLAGGPGELFF.

As for this clonotype: Germline is not matched at one junction end, which may reflect a read error. The chain is built from TRBV7-6 and TRBJ1-4, with 8 bases lining up with TRBD1. CDR3 length: 15 residues. Looked up from germline, CDR1 is SGHVS and CDR2 is FNYEAQ. CDR3 region: CASSLGTGFNEKLFF. CDR3 coding DNA: TGTGCCAGCAGTTTAGGGACAGGCTTTAATGAAAAACTGTTTTTT.

Comments on this clonotype: A much larger clone sits a single nucleotide away, making a read error possible. No conserved phenylalanine or tryptophan is present at the end of the CDR3, so a read error is the likely explanation. Written as DNA, the CDR3 is TGTGCCAGCAGCGAACATAGCCTATGGCAGGGCGCAGATACGCAGTATTCT. Encoded protein: CASSEHSLWQGADTQYS. V is TRBV2 and J is TRBJ2-3, with a possible D match to TRBD1 (5 bases). Germline V lookup: CDR1 SNHLY, CDR2 FYNNEI. V gave up 6 bases and J gave up 4 bases, with 23 bases separating them. This CDR3 region has 17 residues.

At least ten counts were recorded for this clonotype. This chain uses TRBV30 with TRBJ1-5; D gene ambiguous. Germline CDR1 reads GTSNPN; CDR2 reads SVGIG (reference sequence). V lost 0 bases and J 6 bases, leaving 12 bases between the germline ends. The CDR3 loop spans 14 amino acids. CDR3 sequence (DNA): TGTGCCTGGAGTGTACGCCCCCTATTTCAGCCCCAGCATTTT. Translating gives CAWSVRPLFQPQHF.

This chain connects TRBV18 to TRBJ1-1, with 7 nucleotides matching TRBD1. Germline lookup yields CDR1 KGHSH and CDR2 LQKENI. The CDR3 sequence is 17 residues long. J was trimmed by 1 base and V by 1 base; bases with no gene match: 9. The CDR3 is CASSPRGGKTQNTEAFF. The CDR3 DNA is TGTGCCAGCTCACCACGAGGGGGCAAGACCCAGAACACTGAAGCTTTCTTT.

This sequence joins TRBV6-1 and TRBJ1-2; D is unclear. In germline, CDR1 is MNHNS, CDR2 SASEGT. Trimming shortened V by 1 base and J by 8 bases, and 5 bases separated the two germline ends. The CDR3 is 11 residues long. For the CDR3, the DNA is TGTGCCAGCAGTGAAGTATCGGGCTACACCTTC. Translated: CASSEVSGYTF.

This chain connects TRBV25-1 to TRBJ1-2, with D perhaps matching TRBD1 (6 bases). The V end lost 5 bases, the J end lost 0 bases, and 13 bases lay between the germline ends. This CDR3 comprises 15 residues. Germline V lookup: CDR1 MGHDK, CDR2 SYGVNS. The CDR3 here is CASSQPGHPNYGYTF. DNA of the CDR3: TGTGCCAGCAGTCAACCGGGACATCCTAACTATGGCTACACCTTC.

The chain links TRBV2 to TRBJ2-1; D remains ambiguous. V was pared by 2 bases and J by 8 bases, with 19 bases between. The length of the CDR3 is 16 residues. Germline values: CDR1 SNHLY, CDR2 FYNNEI. In DNA form, the CDR3 reads TGTGCCAGCAGTGAAACATCCCCAGTACCCCAGCATGAGCAGTTCTTC. Protein product: CASSETSPVPQHEQFF.

This clonotype was detected a few times. This sequence joins TRBV6-1 and TRBJ2-2; tentatively, D is TRBD2 (6 bases). In germline, CDR1 is MNHNS, CDR2 SASEGT. Deletions cut 10 bases from V and 1 base from J, with 7 bases between. This CDR3 has 12 amino acids. DNA for the CDR3: TGTGCCACGCGGGAGAACACCGGGGAGCTGTTTTTT. Protein sequence: CATRENTGELFF.

This clonotype has just a few counts. The V gene is TRBV10-3, the J gene TRBJ1-2; D is unclear. CDR1 and CDR2 (germline): ENHRY, SYGVKD. The CDR3 loop spans 15 amino acids. The germline V and J ends were trimmed by 0 bases and 2 bases, with 10 bases remaining between them. In DNA, the CDR3 is TGTGCCATCAGTGAGTCGACGACTCCAAACTATGGCTACACCTTC. It is translated as CAISESTTPNYGYTF.

This clonotype has at least ten counts. One end of the junction varies from germline; a read error may be responsible. The rearrangement uses TRBV7-8 and TRBJ1-1; 7 nucleotides line up with TRBD1. CDR1 is SGHVS, CDR2 FQNEAQ, per germline. The CDR3 loop spans 13 amino acids. The CDR3 protein is CASCLDRVGEAFF. CDR3 bases: TGTGCCAGCTGCTTAGACAGGGTAGGGGAGGCTTTCTTT.

This clonotype was seen a handful of times. The V and J genes are TRBV7-9 and TRBJ1-1; D is perhaps TRBD1 (5 bases). This CDR3 is built from 16 residues. V shed 5 bases and J shed 0 bases, with 16 bases lying between them. Germline V gives CDR1 SEHNR, CDR2 FQNEAQ (reference sequence). CDR3 in DNA: TGTGCCAGCAGCCGCAAAACGGCAGGGATGAACACTGAAGCTTTCTTT. It translates to CASSRKTAGMNTEAFF. Filled out from reference TRBV7-9 and TRBJ1-1, the complete variable domain reads DTGVSQNPRHKITKRGQNVTFRCDPISEHNRLYWYRQTLGQGPEFLTYFQNEAQLEKSRLLSDRFSAERPKGSFSTLEIQRTEQGDSAMYLCASSRKTAGMNTEAFFGQGTRLTVV.

This clonotype was counted only a few times. The chain combines TRBV30 with TRBJ2-1; D unresolved. Trimming cost V 3 bases and J 0 bases, with 6 bases left between them. The CDR3 is 13 amino acids. CDR1 GTSNPN and CDR2 SVGIG come from the germline V gene (reference sequence). DNA for the CDR3: TGTGCCTGGAGCTCAAGCTCCTACAATGAGCAGTTCTTC. It translates to CAWSSSSYNEQFF.

In the case of this clonotype: A single base separates this from a much larger clone, so it may be a read error. This chain connects TRBV28 to TRBJ2-1; 7 positions agree with TRBD1. TRBJ2-7 explains the end of the DNA better; the J call may be wrong. This CDR3 contains 16 residues. Germline lookup yields CDR1 MDHEN and CDR2 SYDVKM. The CDR3 here is CASSPLQDRTYNEQYF. Written as DNA, the CDR3 is TGTGCCAGCAGTCCCCTCCAGGACAGGACCTACAATGAGCAGTACTTC.

The rearrangement uses TRBV29-1 and TRBJ1-1, with unresolved D. Trimming cost V 0 bases and J 8 bases, with 13 bases left between them. The CDR3 runs to 13 residues. Germline CDR1 is SQVTM and CDR2 is ANQGSEA. CDR3 sequence: CSVEDRYRPEAFF. DNA of the CDR3: TGCAGCGTTGAAGATCGATATCGTCCAGAAGCTTTCTTT.

The chain carries TRBV10-3 and TRBJ1-1, with D tentatively TRBD1 (5 bases). Germline CDR1 ENHRY, CDR2 SYGVKD. This CDR3 is 13 amino acids long. V lost 6 bases and J 0 bases, leaving 8 bases between the germline ends. The CDR3 DNA reads as TGTGCCATCAGCCCCAGGGTGAACACTGAAGCTTTCTTT. Its translation is CAISPRVNTEAFF.

This clonotype has just a few counts. V is TRBV20-1 and J is TRBJ1-4; D uncertain. From germline, CDR1 is DFQATT and CDR2 SNEGSKA (reference sequence). V was clipped by 0 bases and J by 8 bases, with 25 bases between them. The CDR3 is 18 amino acids. The CDR3 sequence: CSAREPQSLRQSREKLFF. CDR3 DNA: TGCAGTGCTAGAGAGCCCCAGAGCCTGAGACAAAGTCGGGAAAAACTGTTTTTT.

The V gene is TRBV4-1, the J gene TRBJ2-1; the match to TRBD2 covers 12 bases. The ends lost 4 bases at V and 10 bases at J; junction bases unmatched: 8. Germline-derived CDR1 and CDR2 are MGHRA and YSYEKL. This CDR3 is 15 amino acids long. The CDR3 region is CASSLRLAGEWEQFF. CDR3 DNA sequence: TGCGCCAGCAGCCTGCGACTAGCGGGAGAGTGGGAGCAGTTCTTC.

V is TRBV27 and J is TRBJ1-4; D is ambiguous. The germline V and J ends were trimmed by 5 bases and 5 bases, with 12 bases remaining between them. Germline CDR1 reads MNHEY; CDR2 reads SMNVEV (reference sequence). The CDR3 loop spans 14 amino acids. The CDR3 DNA sequence: TGTGCCAGCAGTCCCGGTTTGTCGAATGAAAAACTGTTTTTT. Amino acid sequence: CASSPGLSNEKLFF.

The chain joins TRBV5-1 to TRBJ2-2; TRBD2 might be the D (5 bases). Trimming stripped 2 bases from V and 6 bases from J, with 14 bases between. CDR1 is SGHRS, CDR2 YFSETQ, per germline. The CDR3 runs 15 residues. The CDR3 loop reads CASSFNSHGAGELFF. DNA for the CDR3: TGCGCCAGCAGCTTTAACTCCCACGGGGCCGGGGAGCTGTTTTTT.

The chain uses TRBV29-1 and TRBJ2-1; D gene ambiguous. The CDR3 length is 12 residues. Deletions cut 4 bases from V and 9 bases from J, with 13 bases between. Germline-derived CDR1 and CDR2 are SQVTM and ANQGSEA. In nucleotides, the CDR3 is TGCAGCGTTGTGAGTGGGTACGGTGAGCAGTTCTTC. It is translated as CSVVSGYGEQFF.

This clonotype has at least ten counts. V and J are TRBV10-3 and TRBJ2-7; D unclear. V was shortened by 0 bases and J by 5 bases, with 20 bases between the two germline ends. Germline values: CDR1 ENHRY, CDR2 SYGVKD. CDR3 length: 17 residues. CDR3 amino acids: CAISESSILPLSHEQYF. The CDR3 DNA is TGTGCCATCAGTGAGTCGTCTATCCTGCCCTTGTCCCACGAGCAGTACTTC.

In the case of this clonotype: This may arise from a read error, as a much more abundant clone is one base away. Without the conserved terminal phenylalanine or tryptophan, this CDR3 likely stems from a read error. The rearrangement links TRBV30 to TRBJ1-5, with 9 nucleotides matching TRBD1. V shed 3 bases and J 1 base; nucleotides not matched to a gene: 1. The CDR3 covers 14 residues. The germline CDR1 and CDR2 sequences are GTSNPN and SVGIG (reference sequence). In DNA, the CDR3 is TGTGCCTGGAGGGGGACAGGGAGCAATCAGCCCCAGCATCTT. Its protein product is CAWRGTGSNQPQHL.

This clonotype was picked up many times. The chain couples TRBV3-1 to TRBJ2-1; TRBD2 matches at 8 bases. The germline V gene has CDR1 LGHDT and CDR2 YNNKEL (reference sequence). The CDR3 totals 16 residues. J gave up 9 bases and V 0 bases, and 10 bases lay outside the gene matches. Here the CDR3 DNA reads TGTGCCAGCAGCCAAGATCCCGGGACTAGATTCGTTGAGCAGTTCTTC. It encodes CASSQDPGTRFVEQFF.

This clonotype has a handful of counts. The rearrangement joins TRBV7-2 to TRBJ2-3; D could derive from TRBD1 or TRBD2 (6 bases each). Trimming shortened V by 1 base and J by 5 bases, and 13 bases separated the two germline ends. The CDR3 has 15 residues. The V gene's germline CDR1 is SGHTA and CDR2 FQGNSA. The CDR3 sequence is CASSLGGAGKDTQYF. The CDR3 DNA reads as TGTGCCAGCAGCTTAGGGGGGGCGGGTAAAGATACGCAGTATTTT. The entire variable domain, with the rest obtained from reference TRBV7-2 and TRBJ2-3, is as follows: GAGVSQSPSNKVTEKGKDVELRCDPISGHTALYWYRQSLGQGLEFLIYFQGNSAPDKSGLPSDRFSAERTGGSVSTLTIQRTQQEDSAVYLCASSLGGAGKDTQYFGPGTRLTVL.